The rows below give T cell receptor beta chains drawn from one sample of a study of beta chain features in type 1 diabetes. Assay: immunoSEQ multiplex PCR; the TCRdb copy retains only in-frame clones and omits some. In the table there are hundreds of thousands of clones, around 15% of which are singletons. Sequencing was done on a sample of naive CD4+ T cells from blood. These receptors were obtained from a man aged 18 to 30 with type 1 diabetes. The CDR3 runs from the conserved cysteine through the conserved F or W. The D gene is left open where the match is weak. Size is omitted from some rows. Given values are once, few, many or a class for expanded clones.

J gene: TRBJ2-5
clone size: NA
V gene: TRBV7-8
D gene: TRBD2
CDR3 DNA: TGTGCCAGCAGCTTCCGACTAGCGGTCCAAGAGACCCAGTACTTC
CDR3 protein: CASSFRLAVQETQYF

J gene: TRBJ1-4
clone size: NA
V gene: TRBV5-6
D gene: NA
CDR3 DNA: TGTGCCAGCAGCGTCCGCACTAATGAAAAACTGTTTTTT
CDR3 protein: CASSVRTNEKLFF

J gene: TRBJ2-2
clone size: NA
V gene: TRBV5-1
D gene: NA
CDR3 DNA: TGCGCCAGCAGCTTGGCTCGTGGGACTCCCGGCACCGGGGAGCTGTTTTTT
CDR3 protein: CASSLARGTPGTGELFF

J gene: TRBJ2-7
clone size: NA
V gene: TRBV18
D gene: NA
CDR3 DNA: TGTGCCAGCTCGCCCAAAACCCGGGGCTCCTACGAGCAGTACTTC
CDR3 protein: CASSPKTRGSYEQYF

J gene: TRBJ2-5
clone size: NA
V gene: TRBV10-3
D gene: NA
CDR3 DNA: TGTGCCATCAGTCCATTAGGAGGAGAGACCCAGTACTTC
CDR3 protein: CAISPLGGETQYF

J gene: TRBJ2-7
clone size: NA
V gene: TRBV2
D gene: NA
CDR3 DNA: TGTGCCAGCAGCACTTCCAGGGGGGCTTACGAGCAGTACTTC
CDR3 protein: CASSTSRGAYEQYF

J gene: TRBJ2-3
clone size: few
V gene: TRBV7-6
D gene: NA
CDR3 DNA: TGTGCCAGCAGCTTAACAGCTCAGTACACAGATACGCAGTATTTT
CDR3 protein: CASSLTAQYTDTQYF

J gene: TRBJ2-5
clone size: few
V gene: TRBV11-2
D gene: NA
CDR3 DNA: TGTGCCAGCAGCTTCGGCCGAATGGAGACCCAGTACTTC
CDR3 protein: CASSFGRMETQYF

J gene: TRBJ1-6
clone size: few
V gene: TRBV11-2
D gene: NA
CDR3 DNA: TGTGCCAGCAGCTTAGGCTCAAGGGGGTCACCCCTCCACTTT
CDR3 protein: CASSLGSRGSPLHF

J gene: TRBJ2-5
clone size: once
V gene: TRBV7-3
D gene: NA
CDR3 DNA: TGTGCCAGCAGCTTGACTGGCCCCGGGGATTCAAGTCAGTACTTC
CDR3 protein: CASSLTGPGDSSQYF

J gene: TRBJ1-2
clone size: NA
V gene: TRBV30
D gene: NA
CDR3 DNA: TGTGCCTGGAGTGTTGGGCCAGGGGATAACTATGGCTACACCTTC
CDR3 protein: CAWSVGPGDNYGYTF

J gene: TRBJ1-1
clone size: few
V gene: TRBV29-1
D gene: NA
CDR3 DNA: TGCAGCGTCGCCCGGGTGGAGGGGGGGACTGAAGCTTTCTTT
CDR3 protein: CSVARVEGGTEAFF

J gene: TRBJ2-7
clone size: few
V gene: TRBV5-1
D gene: TRBD1
CDR3 DNA: TGCGCCAGCAGCATCGCCGGGACAGATACCTACGAGCAGTACTTC
CDR3 protein: CASSIAGTDTYEQYF

J gene: TRBJ1-2
clone size: few
V gene: TRBV15
D gene: NA
CDR3 DNA: TGTGCCACCAGCACCCTCTATGGCTACACCTTC
CDR3 protein: CATSTLYGYTF

J gene: TRBJ2-1
clone size: NA
V gene: TRBV5-1
D gene: TRBD1
CDR3 DNA: TGCGCCAGCAGCCTGACAGGGGAATCCAATGAGCAGTTCTTC
CDR3 protein: CASSLTGESNEQFF

J gene: TRBJ2-7
clone size: few
V gene: TRBV5-1
D gene: TRBD2
CDR3 DNA: TGCGCCAGCAGCTTCCTAGGGACTAGCGGGCCCTCCTACGAGCAGTACTTC
CDR3 protein: CASSFLGTSGPSYEQYF